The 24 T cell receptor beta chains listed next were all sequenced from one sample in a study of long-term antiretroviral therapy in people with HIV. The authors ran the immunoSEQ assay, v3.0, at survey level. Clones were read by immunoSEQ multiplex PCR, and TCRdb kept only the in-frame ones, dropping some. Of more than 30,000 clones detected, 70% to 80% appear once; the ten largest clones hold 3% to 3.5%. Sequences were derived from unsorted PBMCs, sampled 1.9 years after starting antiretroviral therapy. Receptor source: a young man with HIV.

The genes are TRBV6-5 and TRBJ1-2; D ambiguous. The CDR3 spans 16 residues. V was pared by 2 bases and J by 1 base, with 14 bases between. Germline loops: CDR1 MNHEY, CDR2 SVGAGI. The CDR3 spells CASSYGNGGDNYGYTF. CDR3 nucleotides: TGTGCCAGCAGTTACGGGAACGGCGGGGATAACTATGGCTACACCTTC.

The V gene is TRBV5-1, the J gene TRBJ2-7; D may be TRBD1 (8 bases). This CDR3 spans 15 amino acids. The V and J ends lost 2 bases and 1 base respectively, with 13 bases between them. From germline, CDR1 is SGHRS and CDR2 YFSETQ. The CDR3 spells CASSFGQGGSYEQYF. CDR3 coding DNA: TGCGCCAGCAGCTTCGGACAGGGAGGGTCCTACGAGCAGTACTTC. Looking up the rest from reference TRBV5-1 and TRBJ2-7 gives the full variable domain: KAGVTQTPRYLIKTRGQQVTLSCSPISGHRSVSWYQQTPGQGLQFLFEYFSETQRNKGNFPGRFSGRQFSNSRSEMNVSTLELGDSALYLCASSFGQGGSYEQYFGPGTRLTVT.

The CDR3 DNA sequence: TGCGCCAGCGCCCCTGAGGACTTCTCTCCAGATACGCAGTATTTT. Translating it yields CASAPEDFSPDTQYF. The rearrangement joins TRBV5-1 to TRBJ2-3, with D possibly being TRBD2 (5 bases). V dropped 7 bases and J dropped 4 bases, with 19 bases sitting between them. This CDR3 comprises 15 residues. Germline CDR1 SGHRS, CDR2 YFSETQ.

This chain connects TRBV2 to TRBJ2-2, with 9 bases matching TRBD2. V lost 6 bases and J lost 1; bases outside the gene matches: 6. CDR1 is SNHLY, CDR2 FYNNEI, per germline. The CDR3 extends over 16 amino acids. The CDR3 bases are TGTGCCAGCAGATCCCAAGCGGGGGGGAACACCGGGGAGCTGTTTTTT. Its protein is CASRSQAGGNTGELFF.

The CDR3 spells CASSPPGGLRTGELFF. The CDR3 nucleotides read TGTGCCAGCTCACCACCGGGGGGGCTTCGCACCGGGGAGCTGTTTTTT. The chain carries TRBV18 and TRBJ2-2; D perhaps matches TRBD2 (7 bases). This CDR3 has 16 amino acids. Trimming pared 0 bases from V and 4 bases from J, leaving 12 bases between. CDR1 is KGHSH, CDR2 LQKENI, per germline. Full variable domain (rest looked up from reference TRBV18 and TRBJ2-2): NAGVMQNPRHLVRRRGQEARLRCSPMKGHSHVYWYRQLPEEGLKFMVYLQKENIIDESGMPKERFSAEFPKEGPSILRIQQVVRGDSAAYFCASSPPGGLRTGELFFGEGSRLTVL.

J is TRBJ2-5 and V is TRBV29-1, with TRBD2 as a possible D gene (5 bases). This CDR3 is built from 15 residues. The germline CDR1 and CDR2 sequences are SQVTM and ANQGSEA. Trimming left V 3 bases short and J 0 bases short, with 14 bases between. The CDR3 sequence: CSVEEVVLYQETQYF. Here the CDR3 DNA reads TGCAGCGTTGAGGAGGTCGTACTGTACCAAGAGACCCAGTACTTC.

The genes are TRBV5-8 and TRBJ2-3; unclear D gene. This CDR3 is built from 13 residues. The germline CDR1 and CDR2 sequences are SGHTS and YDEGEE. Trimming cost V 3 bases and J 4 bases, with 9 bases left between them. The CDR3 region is CASSYKAADTQYF. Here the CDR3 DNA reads TGTGCCAGCAGCTATAAGGCAGCAGATACGCAGTATTTT.

The CDR3 loop is CATSRDPTEAFF. In DNA form, the CDR3 reads TGTGCCACCAGCAGAGACCCAACTGAAGCTTTCTTT. The V call is TRBV15, the J call TRBJ1-1; D not resolved. The V end was cut by 0 bases, the J end by 5 bases, with 4 bases between. The CDR3 has 12 residues. Germline V gene lookup returns CDR1 LNHNV and CDR2 YYDKDF (reference sequence).

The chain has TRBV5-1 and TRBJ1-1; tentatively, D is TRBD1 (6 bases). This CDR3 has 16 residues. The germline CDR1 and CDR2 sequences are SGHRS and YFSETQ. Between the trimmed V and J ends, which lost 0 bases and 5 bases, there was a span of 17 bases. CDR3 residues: CASSLAPQDSRTEAFF. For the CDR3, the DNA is TGCGCCAGCAGCTTGGCACCTCAGGACAGCCGAACTGAAGCTTTCTTT. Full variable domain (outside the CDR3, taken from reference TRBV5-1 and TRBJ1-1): KAGVTQTPRYLIKTRGQQVTLSCSPISGHRSVSWYQQTPGQGLQFLFEYFSETQRNKGNFPGRFSGRQFSNSRSEMNVSTLELGDSALYLCASSLAPQDSRTEAFFGQGTRLTVV.

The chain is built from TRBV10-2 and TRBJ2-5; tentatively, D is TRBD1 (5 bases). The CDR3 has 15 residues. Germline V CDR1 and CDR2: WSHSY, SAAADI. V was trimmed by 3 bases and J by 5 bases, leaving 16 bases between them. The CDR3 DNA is TGCGCCAGCAGTGAACCTTTGCAGGGTATCGAGACCCAGTACTTC. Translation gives CASSEPLQGIETQYF.

The CDR3 DNA reads as TGTGCCAGCTCCCCGGGACAGTACAATGAGCAGTTCTTC. It codes for CASSPGQYNEQFF. The rearrangement uses TRBV18 and TRBJ2-1; TRBD1 aligns across 7 bases. V dropped 6 bases and J dropped 4; count of bases not matched to a gene: 3. The CDR3 is 13 amino acids. Germline V gene lookup returns CDR1 KGHSH and CDR2 LQKENI.

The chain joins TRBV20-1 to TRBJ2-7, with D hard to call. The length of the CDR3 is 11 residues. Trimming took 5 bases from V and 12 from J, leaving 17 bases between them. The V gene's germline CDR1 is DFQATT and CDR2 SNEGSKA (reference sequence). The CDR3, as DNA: TGCAGTGCTTCAGATGGCTACGTGAGGTACTTC. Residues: CSASDGYVRYF.

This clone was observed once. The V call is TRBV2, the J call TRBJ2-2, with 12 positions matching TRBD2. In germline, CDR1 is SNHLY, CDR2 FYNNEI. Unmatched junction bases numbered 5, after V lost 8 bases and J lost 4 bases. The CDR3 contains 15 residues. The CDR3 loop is CASQGLAGITGELFF. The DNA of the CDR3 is TGTGCCAGCCAAGGACTAGCGGGGATCACCGGGGAGCTGTTTTTT.

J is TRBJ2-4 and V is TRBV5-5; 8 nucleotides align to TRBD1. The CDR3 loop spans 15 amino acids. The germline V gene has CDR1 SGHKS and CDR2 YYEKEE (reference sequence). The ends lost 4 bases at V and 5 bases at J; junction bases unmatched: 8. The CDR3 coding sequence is TGTGCCAGCAGCCTGGACAGGGTGACACAAAACATTCAGTACTTC. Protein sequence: CASSLDRVTQNIQYF.

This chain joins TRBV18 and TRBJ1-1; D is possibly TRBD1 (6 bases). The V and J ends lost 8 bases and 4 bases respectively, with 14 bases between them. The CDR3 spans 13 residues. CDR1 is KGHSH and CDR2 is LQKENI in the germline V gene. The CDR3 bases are TGTGCCAGCACGCCTGACAGGAGCACTGAAGCTTTCTTT. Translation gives CASTPDRSTEAFF.

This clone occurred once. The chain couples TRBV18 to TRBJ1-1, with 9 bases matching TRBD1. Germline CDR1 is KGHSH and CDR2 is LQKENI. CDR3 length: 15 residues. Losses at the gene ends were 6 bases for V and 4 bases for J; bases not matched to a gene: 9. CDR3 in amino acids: CASSTWDREGTEAFF. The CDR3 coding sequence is TGTGCCAGCTCCACCTGGGACAGGGAGGGCACTGAAGCTTTCTTT.

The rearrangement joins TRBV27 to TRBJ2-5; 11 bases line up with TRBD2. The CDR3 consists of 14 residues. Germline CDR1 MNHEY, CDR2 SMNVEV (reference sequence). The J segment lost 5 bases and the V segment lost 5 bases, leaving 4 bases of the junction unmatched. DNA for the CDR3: TGTGCCAGCAGTCCTAGCGGGGGGTGGGAGACCCAGTACTTC. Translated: CASSPSGGWETQYF.

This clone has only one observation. The CDR3 DNA reads TGTGCCAGCAGCTCCACTCGGACTAGCGGGAGCCTAAGGAAGTTCTTC. Protein: CASSSTRTSGSLRKFF. V and J are TRBV5-6 and TRBJ2-1; 13 bases are a match to TRBD2. The ends lost 3 bases at V and 14 bases at J; junction bases unmatched: 14. The germline CDR1 and CDR2 sequences are SGHDT and YYEEEE. The CDR3 consists of 16 residues.

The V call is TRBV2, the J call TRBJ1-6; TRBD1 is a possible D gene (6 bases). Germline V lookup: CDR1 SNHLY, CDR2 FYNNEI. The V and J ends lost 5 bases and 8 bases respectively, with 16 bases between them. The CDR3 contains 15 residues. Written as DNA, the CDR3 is TGTGCCAGCAGTCAAAGCGGGGGCCGGGATTCACCCCTCCACTTT. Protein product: CASSQSGGRDSPLHF.

The DNA for the CDR3 is TGCGCCAGCAGCCAAGTGGACAGCGACAGGTCGGAGACCCAGTACTTC. It encodes CASSQVDSDRSETQYF. The chain couples TRBV4-1 to TRBJ2-5, with a tentative D call TRBD1 (6 bases). V was trimmed by 1 base and J by 5 bases, leaving 17 bases between them. CDR1 MGHRA and CDR2 YSYEKL come from the germline V gene. There are 16 residues in the CDR3.

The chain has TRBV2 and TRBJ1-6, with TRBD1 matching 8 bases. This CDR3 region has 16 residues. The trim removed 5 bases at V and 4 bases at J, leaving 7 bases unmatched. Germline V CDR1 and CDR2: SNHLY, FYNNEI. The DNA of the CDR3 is TGTGCCAGCAGTACTCGACAGGGGTATTATAATTCACCCCTCCACTTT. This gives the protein CASSTRQGYYNSPLHF. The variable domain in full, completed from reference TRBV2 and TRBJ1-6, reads EPEVTQTPSHQVTQMGQEVILRCVPISNHLYFYWYRQILGQKVEFLVSFYNNEISEKSEIFDDQFSVERPDGSNFTLKIRSTKLEDSAMYFCASSTRQGYYNSPLHFGNGTRLTVT.

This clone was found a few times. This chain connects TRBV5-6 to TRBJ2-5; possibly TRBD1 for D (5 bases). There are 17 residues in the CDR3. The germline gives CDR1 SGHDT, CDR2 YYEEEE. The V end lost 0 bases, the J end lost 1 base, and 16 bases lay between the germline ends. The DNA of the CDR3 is TGTGCCAGCAGCTTGGCCTTAGGGGTTGGAGCCCAAGAGACCCAGTACTTC. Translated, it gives CASSLALGVGAQETQYF.

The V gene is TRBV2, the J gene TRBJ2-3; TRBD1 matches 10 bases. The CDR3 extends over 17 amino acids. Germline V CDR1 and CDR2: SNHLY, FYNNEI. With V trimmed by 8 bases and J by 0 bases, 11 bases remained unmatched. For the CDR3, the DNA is TGTGCCAGCTCTGACAGGGGGCATCGGGCTAGCACAGATACGCAGTATTTT. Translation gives CASSDRGHRASTDTQYF.

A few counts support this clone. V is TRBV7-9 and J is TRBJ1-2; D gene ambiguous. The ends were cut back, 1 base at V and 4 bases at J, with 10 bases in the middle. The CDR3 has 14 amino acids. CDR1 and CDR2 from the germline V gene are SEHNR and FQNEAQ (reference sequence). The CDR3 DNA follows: TGTGCCAGCAGCTTAGATGCAAGGAGCTATGGCTACACCTTC. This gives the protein CASSLDARSYGYTF.